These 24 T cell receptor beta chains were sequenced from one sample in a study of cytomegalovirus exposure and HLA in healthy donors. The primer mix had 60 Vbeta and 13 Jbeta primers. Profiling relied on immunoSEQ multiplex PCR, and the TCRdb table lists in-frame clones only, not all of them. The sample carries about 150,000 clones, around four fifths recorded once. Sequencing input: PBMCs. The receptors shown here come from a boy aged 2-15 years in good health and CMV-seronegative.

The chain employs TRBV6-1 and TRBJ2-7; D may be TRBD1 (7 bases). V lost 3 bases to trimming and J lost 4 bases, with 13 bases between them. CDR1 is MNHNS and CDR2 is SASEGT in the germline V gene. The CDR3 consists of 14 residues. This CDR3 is CASSESAGGYEQYF. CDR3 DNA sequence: TGTGCCAGCAGTGAGTCGGCAGGGGGGTACGAGCAGTACTTC.

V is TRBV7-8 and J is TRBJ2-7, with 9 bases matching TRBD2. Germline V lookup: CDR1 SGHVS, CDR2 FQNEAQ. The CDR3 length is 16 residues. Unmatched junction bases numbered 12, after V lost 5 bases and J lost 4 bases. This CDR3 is CASSPPSGTSKYEQYF. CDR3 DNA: TGTGCCAGCAGCCCTCCTAGCGGGACGTCAAAATACGAGCAGTACTTC. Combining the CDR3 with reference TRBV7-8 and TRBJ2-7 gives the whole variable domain GAGVSQSPRYKVAKRGQDVALRCDPISGHVSLFWYQQALGQGPEFLTYFQNEAQLDKSGLPSDRFFAERPEGSVSTLKIQRTQQEDSAVYLCASSPPSGTSKYEQYFGPGTRLTVT.

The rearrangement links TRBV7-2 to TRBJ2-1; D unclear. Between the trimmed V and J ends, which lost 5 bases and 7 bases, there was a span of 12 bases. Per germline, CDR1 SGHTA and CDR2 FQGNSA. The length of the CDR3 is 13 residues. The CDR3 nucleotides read TGTGCCAGCAGCGTACGGATCGGGAATGAGCAGTTCTTC. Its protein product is CASSVRIGNEQFF.

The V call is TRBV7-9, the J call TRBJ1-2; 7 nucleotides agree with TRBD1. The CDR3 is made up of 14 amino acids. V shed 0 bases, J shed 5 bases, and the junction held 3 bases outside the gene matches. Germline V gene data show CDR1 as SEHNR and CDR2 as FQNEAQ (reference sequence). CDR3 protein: CASSLAGTAYGYTF. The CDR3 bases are TGTGCCAGCAGCTTAGCGGGGACAGCGTATGGCTACACCTTC.

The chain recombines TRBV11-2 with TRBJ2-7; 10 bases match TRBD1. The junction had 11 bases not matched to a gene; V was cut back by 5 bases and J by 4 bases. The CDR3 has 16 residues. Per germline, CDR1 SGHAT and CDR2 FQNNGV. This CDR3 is CASSGTSGTGVYEQYF. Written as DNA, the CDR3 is TGTGCCAGCAGCGGTACCTCCGGGACAGGGGTGTACGAGCAGTACTTC.

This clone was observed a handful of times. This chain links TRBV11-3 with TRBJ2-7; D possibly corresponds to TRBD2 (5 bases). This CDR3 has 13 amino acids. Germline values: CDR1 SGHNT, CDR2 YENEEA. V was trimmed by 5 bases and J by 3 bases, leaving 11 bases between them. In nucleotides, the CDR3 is TGTGCCAGCAGCCCCCCGGCGGGCTACGAGCAGTACTTC. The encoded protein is CASSPPAGYEQYF.

The CDR3 reads CASSLYGQETQYF. The CDR3 bases are TGTGCCAGCAGCTTATACGGGCAAGAGACCCAGTACTTC. The chain links TRBV7-2 to TRBJ2-5; D unclear. V was trimmed by 2 bases and J by 2 bases, leaving 6 bases between them. Germline V CDR1 and CDR2: SGHTA, FQGNSA. The CDR3 sequence is 13 residues long. The variable domain in full, completed from reference TRBV7-2 and TRBJ2-5, reads GAGVSQSPSNKVTEKGKDVELRCDPISGHTALYWYRQSLGQGLEFLIYFQGNSAPDKSGLPSDRFSAERTGGSVSTLTIQRTQQEDSAVYLCASSLYGQETQYFGPGTRLLVL.

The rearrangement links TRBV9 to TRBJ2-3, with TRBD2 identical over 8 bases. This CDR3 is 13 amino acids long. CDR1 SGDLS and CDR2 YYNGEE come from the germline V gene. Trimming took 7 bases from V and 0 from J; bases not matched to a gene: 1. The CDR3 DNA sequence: TGTGCCAGCGGGACTAGAAGCACAGATACGCAGTATTTT. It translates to CASGTRSTDTQYF.

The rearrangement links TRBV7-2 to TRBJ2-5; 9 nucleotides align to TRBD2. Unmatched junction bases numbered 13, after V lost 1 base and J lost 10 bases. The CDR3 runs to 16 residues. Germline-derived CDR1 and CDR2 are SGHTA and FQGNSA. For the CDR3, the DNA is TGTGCCAGCAGCTTAGTTGCGGGAGGGAGGGTTGGGGGCCAGTACTTC. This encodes CASSLVAGGRVGGQYF.

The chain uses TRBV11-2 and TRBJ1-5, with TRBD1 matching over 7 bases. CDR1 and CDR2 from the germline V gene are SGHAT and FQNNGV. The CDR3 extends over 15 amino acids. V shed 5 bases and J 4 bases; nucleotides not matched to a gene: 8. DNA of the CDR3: TGTGCCAGCAGCCCCCCCGGGACAGAAAATCAGCCCCAGCATTTT. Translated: CASSPPGTENQPQHF.

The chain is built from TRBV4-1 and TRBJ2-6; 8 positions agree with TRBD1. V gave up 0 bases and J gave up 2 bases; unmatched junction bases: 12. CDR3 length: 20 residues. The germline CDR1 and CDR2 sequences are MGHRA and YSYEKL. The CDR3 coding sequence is TGCGCCAGCAGCCAAGATCCGGGTCGACAGGGGAGCACTGGGGCCAACGTCCTGACTTTC. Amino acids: CASSQDPGRQGSTGANVLTF.

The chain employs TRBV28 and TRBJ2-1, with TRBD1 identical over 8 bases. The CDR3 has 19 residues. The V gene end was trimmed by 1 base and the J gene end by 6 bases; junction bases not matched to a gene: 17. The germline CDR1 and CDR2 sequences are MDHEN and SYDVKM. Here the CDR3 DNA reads TGTGCCAGCAGTTTATTCTCAATTAGACGGACAGGGCAGGGCAATGAGCAGTTCTTC. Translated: CASSLFSIRRTGQGNEQFF.

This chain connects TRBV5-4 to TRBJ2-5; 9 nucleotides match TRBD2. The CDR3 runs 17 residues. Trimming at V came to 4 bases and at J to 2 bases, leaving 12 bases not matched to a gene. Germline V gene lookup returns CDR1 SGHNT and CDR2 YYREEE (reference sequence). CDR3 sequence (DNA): TGTGCCAGCAGCCCAATTGCCAGCGGGGGGAGTCAAGAGACCCAGTACTTC. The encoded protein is CASSPIASGGSQETQYF. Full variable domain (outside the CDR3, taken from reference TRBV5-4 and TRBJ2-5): ETGVTQSPTHLIKTRGQQVTLRCSSQSGHNTVSWYQQALGQGPQFIFQYYREEENGRGNFPPRFSGLQFPNYSSELNVNALELDDSALYLCASSPIASGGSQETQYFGPGTRLLVL.

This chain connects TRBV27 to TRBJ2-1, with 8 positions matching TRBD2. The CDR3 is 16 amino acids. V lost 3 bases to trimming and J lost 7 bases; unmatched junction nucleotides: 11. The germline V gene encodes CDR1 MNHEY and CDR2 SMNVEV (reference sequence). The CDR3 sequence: CASSFSSSGRWNEQFF. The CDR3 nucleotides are TGTGCCAGCAGTTTTTCTTCTAGCGGGCGTTGGAATGAGCAGTTCTTC.

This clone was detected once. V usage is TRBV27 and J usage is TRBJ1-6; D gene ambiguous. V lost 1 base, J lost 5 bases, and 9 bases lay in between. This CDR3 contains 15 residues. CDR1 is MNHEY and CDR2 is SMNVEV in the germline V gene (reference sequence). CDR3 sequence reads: CASSLFTEDNSPLHF. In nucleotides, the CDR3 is TGTGCCAGCAGTTTATTTACGGAGGATAATTCACCCCTCCACTTT.

The CDR3, as DNA: TGTGCCAGCAGCGTTTCCGTGCTAGGGGAGGGTGATGGCGGTGGTACGCAGTATTTT. Protein sequence: CASSVSVLGEGDGGGTQYF. The V and J genes are TRBV7-3 and TRBJ2-3; 7 positions match TRBD2. Germline V gene lookup returns CDR1 SGHTA and CDR2 FQGTGA. V dropped 5 bases and J dropped 8; count of bases not matched to a gene: 25. The CDR3 runs 19 residues.

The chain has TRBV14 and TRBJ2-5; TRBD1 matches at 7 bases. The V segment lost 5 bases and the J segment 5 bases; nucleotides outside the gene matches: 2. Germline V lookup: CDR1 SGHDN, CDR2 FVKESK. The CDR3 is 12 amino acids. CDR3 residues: CASSIQGETQYF. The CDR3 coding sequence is TGTGCCAGCAGCATACAGGGGGAGACCCAGTACTTC.

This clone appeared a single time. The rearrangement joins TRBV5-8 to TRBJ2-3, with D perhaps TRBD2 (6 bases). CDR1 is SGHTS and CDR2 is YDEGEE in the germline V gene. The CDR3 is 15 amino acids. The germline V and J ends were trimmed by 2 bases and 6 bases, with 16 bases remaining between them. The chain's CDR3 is CASSFGTLDWDTQYF. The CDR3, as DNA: TGTGCCAGCAGCTTTGGGACTCTGGACTGGGATACGCAGTATTTT. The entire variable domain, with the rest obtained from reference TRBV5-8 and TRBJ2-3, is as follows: EAGVTQSPTHLIKTRGQQATLRCSPISGHTSVYWYQQALGLGLQFLLWYDEGEERNRGNFPPRFSGRQFPNYSSELNVNALELEDSALYLCASSFGTLDWDTQYFGPGTRLTVL.

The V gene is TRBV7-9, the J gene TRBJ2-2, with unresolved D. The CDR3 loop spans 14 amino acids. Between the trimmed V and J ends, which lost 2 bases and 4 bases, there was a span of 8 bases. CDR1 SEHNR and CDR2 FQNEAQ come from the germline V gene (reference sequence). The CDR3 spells CASSLSEPTGELFF. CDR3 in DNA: TGTGCCAGCAGCTTATCCGAGCCCACCGGGGAGCTGTTTTTT.

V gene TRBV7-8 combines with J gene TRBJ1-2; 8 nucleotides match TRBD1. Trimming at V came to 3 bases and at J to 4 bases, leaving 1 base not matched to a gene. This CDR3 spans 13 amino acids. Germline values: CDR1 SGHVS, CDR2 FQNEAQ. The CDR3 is CASSFGQGYGYTF. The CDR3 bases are TGTGCCAGCAGCTTTGGACAGGGCTATGGCTACACCTTC.

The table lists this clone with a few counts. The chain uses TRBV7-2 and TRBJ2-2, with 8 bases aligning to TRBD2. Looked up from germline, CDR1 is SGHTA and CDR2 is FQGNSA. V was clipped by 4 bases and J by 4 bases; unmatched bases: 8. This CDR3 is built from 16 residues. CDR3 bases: TGTGCCAGCAGCTCCCGGACTAGCCCCACCACCGGGGAGCTGTTTTTT. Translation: CASSSRTSPTTGELFF.

CDR3 amino acids: CASNQGSPYTNYGYTF. CDR3 bases: TGTGCCAGCAACCAGGGGAGTCCCTACACTAACTATGGCTACACCTTC. The V gene is TRBV5-8, the J gene TRBJ1-2, with a weak D call TRBD1 (6 bases). Germline CDR1 reads SGHTS; CDR2 reads YDEGEE. This CDR3 is built from 16 residues. Trimming stripped 6 bases from V and 0 bases from J, with 18 bases between.

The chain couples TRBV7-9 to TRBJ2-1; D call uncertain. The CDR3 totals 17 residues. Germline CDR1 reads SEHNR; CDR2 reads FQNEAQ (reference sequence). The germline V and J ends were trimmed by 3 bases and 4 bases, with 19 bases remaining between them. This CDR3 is CASSFPTTNRFYNEQFF. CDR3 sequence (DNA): TGTGCCAGCAGCTTTCCTACCACTAACCGCTTTTACAATGAGCAGTTCTTC.

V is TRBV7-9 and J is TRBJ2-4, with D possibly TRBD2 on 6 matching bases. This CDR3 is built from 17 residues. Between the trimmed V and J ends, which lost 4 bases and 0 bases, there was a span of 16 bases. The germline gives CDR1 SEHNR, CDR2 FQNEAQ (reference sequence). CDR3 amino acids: CASSSDGSLGAKNIQYF. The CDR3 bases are TGTGCCAGCAGCTCGGACGGGAGCCTTGGAGCCAAAAACATTCAGTACTTC.